This entry lists 12 T cell receptor beta chains sequenced from one sample in a study of blood T cells in healthy people across ages. A sample-barcoded 5' primer and a J-beta primer mix were used in a second PCR of roughly 7 to 11 cycles. TCRdb independently ran MiXCR on the 5' RACE reads; one entry per CDR3 protein. The sample holds 800,000 or so distinct CDR3 sequences, approximately 25% seen once. The same data also went into a second study, on T cells of mothers and their children.

The sequenced sample consisted of blood. These receptors were taken from a boy aged 5-17 years in good health.

V is TRBV6-2 or TRBV6-3 and J is TRBJ2-2; 7 bases fit TRBD2. CDR3 size: 16 residues. CDR1 MNHEY and CDR2 SVGEGT come from the germline V gene. With V trimmed by 2 bases and J by 5 bases, 8 bases remained unmatched. The CDR3 is CASSYGLLAATGELFF. Written as DNA, the CDR3 is TGTGCCAGCAGTTACGGTTTGCTAGCGGCAACCGGGGAGCTGTTTTTT.

CDR3: CSVDLRQELAFF. The CDR3 bases are TGCAGCGTTGACCTGCGACAGGAGTTGGCTTTCTTT. This rearrangement joins TRBV29-1 to TRBJ1-1; possibly TRBD1 for D (6 bases). This CDR3 has 12 residues. The V gene's germline CDR1 is SQVTM and CDR2 ANQGSEA. The V gene lost 3 bases and the J gene lost 11 bases, with 16 bases spanning the gap.

About this clonotype: A read error may account for a junction end that differs from germline. J is TRBJ1-3 and V is TRBV5-5; D gene uncertain. Per germline, CDR1 SGHKS and CDR2 YYEKEE (reference sequence). The CDR3 covers 18 residues. CDR3 sequence: CASSLGPGSLNSGNTIHF. The CDR3 DNA is TGTGCCAGCAGCTTGGGGCCAGGTAGCCTAAACTCTGGAAACACCATACATTTT.

The V and J genes are TRBV6-2 or TRBV6-3 and TRBJ2-7; 7 positions agree with TRBD2. Germline trimming cut 4 bases from V and 7 bases from J; bases unmatched to any gene: 13. The CDR3 loop spans 15 amino acids. CDR1 and CDR2 from the germline V gene are MNHEY and SVGEGT. The CDR3 DNA is TGTGCCAGCAGTTCACTAGCGCCTGAATGGTGGGAGCAGTACTTC. Protein sequence: CASSSLAPEWWEQYF.

J is TRBJ2-2 and V is TRBV11-2; D is possibly TRBD1 (6 bases). CDR3 length equals 14 residues. V was trimmed by 8 bases and J by 6 bases, leaving 16 bases between them. The germline V gene encodes CDR1 SGHAT and CDR2 FQNNGV. The CDR3 bases are TGTGCCAGCCTGTTAATACAGGGTGCCGGGGAGCTGTTTTTT. This gives the protein CASLLIQGAGELFF.

This clonotype was counted only a few times. The rearrangement links TRBV5-8 to TRBJ1-2, with unresolved D. Trimming shortened V by 0 bases and J by 5 bases, and 5 bases separated the two germline ends. This CDR3 is built from 12 residues. The germline V gene has CDR1 SGHTS and CDR2 YDEGEE. CDR3 bases: TGTGCCAGCAGCTTGGGGGTTTATGGCTACACCTTC. Translated: CASSLGVYGYTF.

The chain combines TRBV7-2 with TRBJ1-2; weak D call: TRBD1 (6 bases). Trimming removed 1 base at V and 8 bases at J, with 23 bases between. Germline CDR1 SGHTA, CDR2 FQGNSA. This CDR3 has 17 residues. The CDR3 loop is CASSLEGVSGAGKGYTF. CDR3 nucleotide sequence: TGTGCCAGCAGCTTAGAGGGGGTTTCGGGGGCAGGGAAAGGCTACACCTTC.

This clonotype was observed a handful of times. V gene TRBV24-1 combines with J gene TRBJ1-5; perhaps TRBD1 as D (5 bases). V lost 5 bases and J lost 5, with 12 bases in between. This CDR3 contains 14 residues. Germline V CDR1 and CDR2: KGHDR, SFDVKD. DNA of the CDR3: TGTGCCACCAGTGGGGGCCCTGCCTATCAGCCCCAGCATTTT. This codes for CATSGGPAYQPQHF.

The rearrangement links TRBV29-1 to TRBJ2-5, with D perhaps being TRBD1 or TRBD2 (5 bases each). The last part of the DNA fits TRBJ2-7 better; the J call may be wrong. The CDR3 is made up of 11 amino acids. From germline, CDR1 is SQVTM and CDR2 ANQGSEA. The CDR3 reads CSVVSGGEQYF. CDR3 nucleotide sequence: TGCAGCGTTGTTAGTGGGGGCGAGCAGTACTTC.

This clonotype turned up a few times. The V call is TRBV11-2, the J call TRBJ2-5, with D possibly matching TRBD2 (5 bases). The V and J ends lost 5 bases and 4 bases respectively, with 14 bases between them. CDR1 SGHAT and CDR2 FQNNGV come from the germline V gene. This CDR3 region has 14 residues. CDR3: CASSTGEGRETQYF. The DNA for the CDR3 is TGTGCCAGCAGCACCGGCGAGGGTCGAGAGACCCAGTACTTC.

The chain couples TRBV29-1 to TRBJ2-3; perhaps TRBD2 as D (5 bases). Trimming removed 7 bases from V and 8 bases from J, with 19 bases in between. CDR1 and CDR2 (germline): SQVTM, ANQGSEA. The CDR3 covers 13 residues. As DNA, the CDR3 is TGCAGCGGGTGGGGTATTGGACTCGGTACGCAGTATTTT. This gives the protein CSGWGIGLGTQYF.

The rearrangement joins TRBV29-1 to TRBJ2-1; TRBD2 agrees at 7 bases. This CDR3 is 14 amino acids long. The trim removed 3 bases at V and 10 bases at J, leaving 12 bases unmatched. The germline V gene has CDR1 SQVTM and CDR2 ANQGSEA. In nucleotides, the CDR3 is TGCAGCGTTGAGAGACTAGCATGGGATAAGGAGCAGTTCTTC. This translates into CSVERLAWDKEQFF.